Sequencing of this T cell receptor beta chain was carried out in a study of cytomegalovirus exposure and HLA in healthy donors. Primers: 60 Vbeta forward and 13 Jbeta reverse. The data were produced by immunoSEQ multiplex PCR, yet TCRdb's version contains in-frame clones alone and is incomplete. The sample lists about 130,000 clones; approximately 78% were seen once. The CDR3 runs to 10 residues. Between the trimmed V and J ends, which lost 8 bases and 9 bases, there was a span of 11 bases. CDR1 and CDR2 (germline): GTSNPN, SVGIG (reference sequence). These donors, healthy bone marrow donors, were studied. As concerns this clone: Its antigen is as yet unknown.

Overall study findings and caveats: A prior analysis recorded that most TCR beta V segments were productive about 90% or about 30% of the time. Both high specificity and high sensitivity reportedly marked the classifier's diagnosis of cytomegalovirus status.

The V call is TRBV30, the J call TRBJ2-1; weak D call: TRBD1 (5 bases). What was sequenced was PBMCs. This clonotype originated in a female donor in good health and CMV-seronegative. CDR3 sequence (DNA): TGTGCCAGACGAAGGGGTGAGCAGTTCTTC. It codes for CARRRGEQFF.